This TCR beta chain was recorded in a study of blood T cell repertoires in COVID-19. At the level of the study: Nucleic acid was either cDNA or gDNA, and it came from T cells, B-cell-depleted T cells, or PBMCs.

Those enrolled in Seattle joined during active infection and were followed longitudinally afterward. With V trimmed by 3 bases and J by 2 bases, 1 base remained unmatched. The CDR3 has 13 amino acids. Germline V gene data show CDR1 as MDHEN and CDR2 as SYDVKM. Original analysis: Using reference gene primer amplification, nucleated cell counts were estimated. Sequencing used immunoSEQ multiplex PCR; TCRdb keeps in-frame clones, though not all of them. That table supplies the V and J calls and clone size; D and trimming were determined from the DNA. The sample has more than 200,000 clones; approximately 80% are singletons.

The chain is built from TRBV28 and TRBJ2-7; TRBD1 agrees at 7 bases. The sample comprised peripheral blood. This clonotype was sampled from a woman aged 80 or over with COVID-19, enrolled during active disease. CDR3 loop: CASSLTGTYEQYV. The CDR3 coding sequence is TGTGCCAGCAGTTTGACAGGGACCTACGAGCAGTACGTC.